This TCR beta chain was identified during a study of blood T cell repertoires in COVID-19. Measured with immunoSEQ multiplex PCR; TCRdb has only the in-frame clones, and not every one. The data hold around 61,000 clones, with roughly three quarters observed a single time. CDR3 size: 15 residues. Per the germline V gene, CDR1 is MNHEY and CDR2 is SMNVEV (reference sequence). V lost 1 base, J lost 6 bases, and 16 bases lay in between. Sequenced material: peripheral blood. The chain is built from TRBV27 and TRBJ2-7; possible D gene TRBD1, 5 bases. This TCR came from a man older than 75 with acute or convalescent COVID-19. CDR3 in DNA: TGTGCCAGCAGTTTATTTCAGGGTCGTGTCTCCGAGCAGTACTTC. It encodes CASSLFQGRVSEQYF.